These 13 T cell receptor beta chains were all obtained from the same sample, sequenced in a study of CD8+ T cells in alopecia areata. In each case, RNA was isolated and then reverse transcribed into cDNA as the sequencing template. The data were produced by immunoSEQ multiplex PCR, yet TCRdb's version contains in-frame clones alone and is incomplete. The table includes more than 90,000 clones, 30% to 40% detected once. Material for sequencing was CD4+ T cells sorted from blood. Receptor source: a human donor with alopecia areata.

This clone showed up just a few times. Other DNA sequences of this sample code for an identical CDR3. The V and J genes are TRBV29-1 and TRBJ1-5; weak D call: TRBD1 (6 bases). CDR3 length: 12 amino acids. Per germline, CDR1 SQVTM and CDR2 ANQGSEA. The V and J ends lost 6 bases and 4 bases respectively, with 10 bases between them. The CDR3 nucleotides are TGCAGCGTATCACAGGGAAATCAGCCCCAGCATTTT. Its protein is CSVSQGNQPQHF.

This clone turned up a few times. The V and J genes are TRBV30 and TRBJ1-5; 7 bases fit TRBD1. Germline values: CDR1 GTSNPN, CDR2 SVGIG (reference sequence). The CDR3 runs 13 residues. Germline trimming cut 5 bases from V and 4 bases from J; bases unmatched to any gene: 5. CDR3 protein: CAWSQQGNQPQHF. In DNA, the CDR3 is TGTGCCTGGTCTCAACAGGGGAATCAGCCCCAGCATTTT.

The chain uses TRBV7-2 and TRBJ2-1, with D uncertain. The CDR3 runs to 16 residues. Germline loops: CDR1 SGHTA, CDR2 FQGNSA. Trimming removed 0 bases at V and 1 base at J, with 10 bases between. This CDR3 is CASSLAQLLSYNEQFF. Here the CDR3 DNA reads TGTGCCAGCAGCTTAGCGCAATTGCTTTCCTACAATGAGCAGTTCTTC.

The CDR3 is CASSVSGTGGTEAFF. The DNA of the CDR3 is TGTGCCAGCAGCGTTTCCGGGACAGGGGGTACTGAAGCTTTCTTT. The chain is built from TRBV9 and TRBJ1-1; 11 positions agree with TRBD1. J gave up 5 bases and V 2 bases, and 5 bases lay outside the gene matches. This CDR3 region has 15 residues. CDR1 and CDR2 from the germline V gene are SGDLS and YYNGEE.

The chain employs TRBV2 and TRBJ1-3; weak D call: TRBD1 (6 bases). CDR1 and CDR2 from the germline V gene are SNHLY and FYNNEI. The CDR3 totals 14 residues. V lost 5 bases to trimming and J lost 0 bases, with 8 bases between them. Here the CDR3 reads CASSPDSSGNTIYF. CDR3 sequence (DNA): TGTGCCAGCAGTCCGGACAGCTCTGGAAACACCATATATTTT. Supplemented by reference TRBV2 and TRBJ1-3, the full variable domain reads EPEVTQTPSHQVTQMGQEVILRCVPISNHLYFYWYRQILGQKVEFLVSFYNNEISEKSEIFDDQFSVERPDGSNFTLKIRSTKLEDSAMYFCASSPDSSGNTIYFGEGSWLTVV.

The chain's CDR3 is CASSDFSGGHNEQFF. The CDR3 DNA follows: TGTGCCAGCAGTGATTTTAGCGGTGGGCACAATGAGCAGTTCTTC. The chain employs TRBV6-4 and TRBJ2-1; perhaps TRBD2 as D (6 bases). Germline assignment: CDR1 MRHNA and CDR2 SNTAGT. Trimming removed 3 bases from V and 5 bases from J, with 14 bases in between. The CDR3 loop spans 15 amino acids.

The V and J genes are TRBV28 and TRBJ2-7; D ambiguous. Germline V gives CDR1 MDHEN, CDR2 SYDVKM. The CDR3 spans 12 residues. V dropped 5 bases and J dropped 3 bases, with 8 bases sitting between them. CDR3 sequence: CASSNIVYEQYF. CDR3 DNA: TGTGCCAGCAGTAATATAGTCTACGAGCAGTACTTC.

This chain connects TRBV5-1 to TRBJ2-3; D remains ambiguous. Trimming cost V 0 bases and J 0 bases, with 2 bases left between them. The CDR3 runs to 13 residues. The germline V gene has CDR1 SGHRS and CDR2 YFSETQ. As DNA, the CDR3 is TGCGCCAGCAGCTTGGGTAGCACAGATACGCAGTATTTT. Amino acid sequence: CASSLGSTDTQYF.

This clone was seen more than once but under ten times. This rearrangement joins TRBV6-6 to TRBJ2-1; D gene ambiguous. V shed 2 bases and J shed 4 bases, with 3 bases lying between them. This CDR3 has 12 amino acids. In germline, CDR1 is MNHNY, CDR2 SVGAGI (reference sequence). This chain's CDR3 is CASSYRYNEQFF. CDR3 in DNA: TGTGCCAGCAGTTACCGGTACAATGAGCAGTTCTTC.

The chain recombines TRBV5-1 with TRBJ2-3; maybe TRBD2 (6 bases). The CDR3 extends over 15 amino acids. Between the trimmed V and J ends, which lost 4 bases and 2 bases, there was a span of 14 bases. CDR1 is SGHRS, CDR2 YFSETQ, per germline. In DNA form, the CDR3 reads TGCGCCAGCAGCCGAATAGCGGTTGACACAGATACGCAGTATTTT. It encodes CASSRIAVDTDTQYF.

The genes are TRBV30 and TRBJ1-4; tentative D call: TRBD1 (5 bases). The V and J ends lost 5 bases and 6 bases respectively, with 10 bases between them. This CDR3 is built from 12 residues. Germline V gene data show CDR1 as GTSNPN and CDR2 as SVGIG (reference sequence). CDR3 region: CAWSGLDEKLFF. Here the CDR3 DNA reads TGTGCCTGGTCGGGACTGGATGAAAAACTGTTTTTT.

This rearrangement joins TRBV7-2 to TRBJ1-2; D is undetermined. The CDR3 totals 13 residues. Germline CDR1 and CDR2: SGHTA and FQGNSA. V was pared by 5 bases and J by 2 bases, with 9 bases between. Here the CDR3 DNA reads TGTGCCAGCAGCCTATCCACGAACTATGGCTACACCTTC. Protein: CASSLSTNYGYTF. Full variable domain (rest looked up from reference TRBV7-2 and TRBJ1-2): GAGVSQSPSNKVTEKGKDVELRCDPISGHTALYWYRQSLGQGLEFLIYFQGNSAPDKSGLPSDRFSAERTGGSVSTLTIQRTQQEDSAVYLCASSLSTNYGYTFGSGTRLTVV.

CDR3 sequence (DNA): TGTGCCTGGAGTGTTGGGTACTCCTACGAGCAGTACTTC. Amino acids: CAWSVGYSYEQYF. The rearrangement uses TRBV30 and TRBJ2-7; D uncertain. V was trimmed by 0 bases and J by 0 bases, leaving 6 bases between them. In germline, CDR1 is GTSNPN, CDR2 SVGIG (reference sequence). The CDR3 is 13 residues long.